The rows below give T cell receptor beta chains drawn from one sample of a study of identical twins. TCRdb re-called the 5' RACE reads through MiXCR, storing one row per CDR3 protein. The table shows 500,000 to 550,000 distinct CDR3 sequences, with about 20% occurring only once. The same sample was also used in a study of yellow fever vaccine responses in identical twins.

Sequenced material: CD4+ T cells sorted from blood. Receptors originate from a woman younger than 35 in good health. Both conserved end residues are part of each CDR3. The order of the fields is CDR3 length, clone size, D gene, V gene, J gene, CDR3 DNA, CDR3 protein. D genes are given only for firm matches. Clone size is given for some rows only: seen once, a few or many times, or a class if the clone is expanded.

CDR3 length: 12; clone size: -; D gene: -; V gene: TRBV10-2; J gene: TRBJ1-1; CDR3 DNA: TGCGCCAGCAGGGAGGGTCGGACTGAAGCTTTCTTT; CDR3 protein: CASREGRTEAFF
CDR3 length: 14; clone size: few; D gene: -; V gene: TRBV6-2/TRBV6-3; J gene: TRBJ2-5; CDR3 DNA: TGTGCCAGCAGATGGGGACCTCTACAAGAGACCCAGTACTTC; CDR3 protein: CASRWGPLQETQYF
CDR3 length: 16; clone size: -; D gene: TRBD1; V gene: TRBV20-1; J gene: TRBJ2-1; CDR3 DNA: TGCAGTGCTAGAGATCTCGGGACAGGACCCTACAATGAGCAGTTCTTC; CDR3 protein: CSARDLGTGPYNEQFF
CDR3 length: 14; clone size: few; D gene: -; V gene: TRBV5-1; J gene: TRBJ2-5; CDR3 DNA: TGCGGCACACAGGCGGGACCCGGTGTGGAGACCCAGTACTTC; CDR3 protein: CGTQAGPGVETQYF
CDR3 length: 18; clone size: -; D gene: TRBD2; V gene: TRBV13; J gene: TRBJ2-2; CDR3 DNA: TGTGCCATCTGCTTAGTAATTTGGGGACTACCGAACACCGGGGAGCTGTTTTTT; CDR3 protein: CAICLVIWGLPNTGELFF
CDR3 length: 12; clone size: few; D gene: -; V gene: TRBV28; J gene: TRBJ2-7; CDR3 DNA: TGTGCCAGCAGTTTGCGGGTCCGGGAGCAGTACTTC; CDR3 protein: CASSLRVREQYF
CDR3 length: 15; clone size: -; D gene: TRBD1; V gene: TRBV6-1; J gene: TRBJ1-1; CDR3 DNA: TGTGCCAGCAGTGGAGGGACAGGGGGCAAGACTGAAGCTTTCTTT; CDR3 protein: CASSGGTGGKTEAFF
CDR3 length: 16; clone size: -; D gene: TRBD1; V gene: TRBV7-9; J gene: TRBJ2-5; CDR3 DNA: TGTGCCAGCAGCTTATATAATCAGGGGGTACGAGAGACCCAGTACTTC; CDR3 protein: CASSLYNQGVRETQYF
CDR3 length: 15; clone size: -; D gene: -; V gene: TRBV20-1; J gene: TRBJ2-5; CDR3 DNA: TGCAGTGCTAGCACTTTTCAAGGCAGCCAAGAGACCCAGTACTTC; CDR3 protein: CSASTFQGSQETQYF
CDR3 length: 15; clone size: -; D gene: TRBD2; V gene: TRBV9; J gene: TRBJ2-1; CDR3 DNA: TGTGCCAGCAGCGGGGGACTAGCGGGAGGAAATGAGCAGTTCTTC; CDR3 protein: CASSGGLAGGNEQFF
CDR3 length: 12; clone size: -; D gene: -; V gene: TRBV12-3/TRBV12-4; J gene: TRBJ1-1; CDR3 DNA: TGTGCCAGCAGTCCTATCCACACTGAAGCTTTCTTT; CDR3 protein: CASSPIHTEAFF
CDR3 length: 16; clone size: few; D gene: TRBD1; V gene: TRBV5-1; J gene: TRBJ2-1; CDR3 DNA: TGCGCCAGCAGCTGGGTGACAGGGAGCTCCTACAATGAGCAGTTCTTC; CDR3 protein: CASSWVTGSSYNEQFF
CDR3 length: 16; clone size: -; D gene: TRBD2; V gene: TRBV10-3; J gene: TRBJ2-1; CDR3 DNA: TGTGCCATCAGTGAGGGGGTAGCGGGGCCCTACAATGAGCAGTTCTTC; CDR3 protein: CAISEGVAGPYNEQFF
CDR3 length: 16; clone size: -; D gene: TRBD1; V gene: TRBV5-1; J gene: TRBJ2-5; CDR3 DNA: TGCGCCAGCAGCTTGGTGGACAGGGGACGATATGAGACCCAGTACTTC; CDR3 protein: CASSLVDRGRYETQYF
CDR3 length: 13; clone size: few; D gene: -; V gene: TRBV7-3; J gene: TRBJ2-1; CDR3 DNA: TGTGCCAGCAGCTTACGTGTGGACAATGAGCAGTTCTTC; CDR3 protein: CASSLRVDNEQFF
CDR3 length: 18; clone size: -; D gene: TRBD2; V gene: TRBV13; J gene: TRBJ2-3; CDR3 DNA: TGTACCAGCAGCTCCTCCCCTGGACTAGCGGGGGGGTCAGATACGCAGTATTTT; CDR3 protein: CTSSSSPGLAGGSDTQYF
CDR3 length: 14; clone size: few; D gene: -; V gene: TRBV27; J gene: TRBJ2-1; CDR3 DNA: TGTGCCAGCACCTCGGTGGTCGGCGGCAATGAGCAGTTCTTC; CDR3 protein: CASTSVVGGNEQFF
CDR3 length: 16; clone size: -; D gene: TRBD2; V gene: TRBV9; J gene: TRBJ2-2; CDR3 DNA: TGTGCCAGCAGCGAGGGAGCGGGAGAAAACACCGGGGAGCTGTTTTTT; CDR3 protein: CASSEGAGENTGELFF
CDR3 length: 15; clone size: -; D gene: -; V gene: TRBV12-3/TRBV12-4; J gene: TRBJ2-2; CDR3 DNA: TGTGCCAGCAGTTCGACGACGGGTGTGGCCGGGGAGCTGTTTTTT; CDR3 protein: CASSSTTGVAGELFF
CDR3 length: 17; clone size: -; D gene: TRBD1; V gene: TRBV4-1; J gene: TRBJ2-1; CDR3 DNA: TGCGCCAGCAGCCAAGTGATGGGACAGGGTAGCTACAATGAGCAGTTCTTC; CDR3 protein: CASSQVMGQGSYNEQFF
CDR3 length: 15; clone size: -; D gene: -; V gene: TRBV28; J gene: TRBJ1-1; CDR3 DNA: TGTGCCAGCAGATTAGGAACAGGGTCGGGCACTGAAGCTTTCTTT; CDR3 protein: CASRLGTGSGTEAFF
CDR3 length: 15; clone size: few; D gene: -; V gene: TRBV24-1; J gene: TRBJ2-1; CDR3 DNA: TGTGCCACCAGTGATTCCGGGCGGACCTACAATGAGCAGTTCTTC; CDR3 protein: CATSDSGRTYNEQFF
CDR3 length: 16; clone size: -; D gene: TRBD1; V gene: TRBV5-1; J gene: TRBJ2-1; CDR3 DNA: TGCGCCAGCAGCTTGGACGGCTCCGGGACAGGGAGTGAGCAGTTCTTC; CDR3 protein: CASSLDGSGTGSEQFF
CDR3 length: 17; clone size: -; D gene: -; V gene: TRBV4-2; J gene: TRBJ2-1; CDR3 DNA: TGTGCCAGCAGCCCGTCAGTAGGGGGGGCCGGCAACAATGAGCAGTTCTTC; CDR3 protein: CASSPSVGGAGNNEQFF
CDR3 length: 14; clone size: few; D gene: -; V gene: TRBV7-8; J gene: TRBJ2-2; CDR3 DNA: TGTGCCAGCAGCCCACGAGGGGCTGGCGGGGAGCTGTTTTTT; CDR3 protein: CASSPRGAGGELFF
CDR3 length: 15; clone size: -; D gene: -; V gene: TRBV29-1; J gene: TRBJ2-5; CDR3 DNA: TGCAGCGTTGAGTCCCGGGGAAAGGAACGAGAGACCCAGTACTTC; CDR3 protein: CSVESRGKERETQYF
CDR3 length: 15; clone size: once; D gene: -; V gene: TRBV7-9; J gene: TRBJ2-2; CDR3 DNA: TGTGCCTGCAGCTATGCGACAGGACACACCGGGGAGCTGTTTTTT; CDR3 protein: CACSYATGHTGELFF
CDR3 length: 13; clone size: -; D gene: -; V gene: TRBV20-1; J gene: TRBJ2-5; CDR3 DNA: TGCAGTAATCCACACCCGCCCGGGGAGACCCAGTACTTC; CDR3 protein: CSNPHPPGETQYF
CDR3 length: 12; clone size: few; D gene: -; V gene: TRBV12-5; J gene: TRBJ2-1; CDR3 DNA: TGTGCTAGTGGTCCGGAAGGGGATGAGCAGTTCTTC; CDR3 protein: CASGPEGDEQFF
CDR3 length: 13; clone size: few; D gene: -; V gene: TRBV7-2; J gene: TRBJ2-3; CDR3 DNA: TGTGCCAGCAGCTCTCGATGGGTGGACCCGACGTATTTT; CDR3 protein: CASSSRWVDPTYF
CDR3 length: 15; clone size: once; D gene: TRBD1; V gene: TRBV11-2; J gene: TRBJ2-2; CDR3 DNA: TGTGCCAGCAGCCAAGTCCCGGGACAGGGCGGGGAGCTGTTTTTT; CDR3 protein: CASSQVPGQGGELFF
CDR3 length: 15; clone size: once; D gene: TRBD1; V gene: TRBV10-2; J gene: TRBJ2-5; CDR3 DNA: TGCGCCAGCAGTGAGTCGACAGGGCTCCCAGAGACCCAGTACTTC; CDR3 protein: CASSESTGLPETQYF
CDR3 length: 16; clone size: -; D gene: TRBD1; V gene: TRBV18; J gene: TRBJ1-1; CDR3 DNA: TGTGCCAGCTCACCCTGGGCCACAGGGGTGGGCACTGAAGCTTTCTTT; CDR3 protein: CASSPWATGVGTEAFF
CDR3 length: 15; clone size: -; D gene: -; V gene: TRBV4-1; J gene: TRBJ2-5; CDR3 DNA: TGCGCCAGCAGCCAAGTGGTGGGAGGTTTGGAGACCCAGTACTTC; CDR3 protein: CASSQVVGGLETQYF
CDR3 length: 15; clone size: few; D gene: -; V gene: TRBV5-1; J gene: TRBJ1-2; CDR3 DNA: TGCGCCAGCAGCTTAATATACCAGGGGACCAATGGCTACACCTTC; CDR3 protein: CASSLIYQGTNGYTF
CDR3 length: 15; clone size: -; D gene: -; V gene: TRBV24-1; J gene: TRBJ2-2; CDR3 DNA: TGTGCCACCAGTTACGGGCCCACGCAGGGCGGGGAGCTGTTTTTT; CDR3 protein: CATSYGPTQGGELFF
CDR3 length: 16; clone size: few; D gene: -; V gene: TRBV7-9; J gene: TRBJ2-7; CDR3 DNA: TGTGCCAGCAGCTTGGTAGCGGCTAGGAGCTCCTACGAGCAGTACTTC; CDR3 protein: CASSLVAARSSYEQYF
CDR3 length: 15; clone size: -; D gene: -; V gene: TRBV20-1; J gene: TRBJ2-4; CDR3 DNA: TGCAGTGCGGAGGGACTCAAAGCAGCCAAAAACATTCAGTACTTC; CDR3 protein: CSAEGLKAAKNIQYF
CDR3 length: 14; clone size: -; D gene: -; V gene: TRBV5-1; J gene: TRBJ2-1; CDR3 DNA: TGCGCCAGCAGCTCAGAAACAGGGTACAATGAGCAGTTCTTC; CDR3 protein: CASSSETGYNEQFF
CDR3 length: 17; clone size: -; D gene: TRBD2; V gene: TRBV5-6; J gene: TRBJ2-3; CDR3 DNA: TGTGCCAGCACCTACAATCGCGGACTAGCGGGAGTGGATACGCAGTATTTT; CDR3 protein: CASTYNRGLAGVDTQYF
CDR3 length: 16; clone size: few; D gene: TRBD1; V gene: TRBV20-1; J gene: TRBJ1-5; CDR3 DNA: TGCAGTGCTAGAGATATGGGACAGGGGGGGGGTCAGCCCCAGCATTTT; CDR3 protein: CSARDMGQGGGQPQHF
CDR3 length: 15; clone size: few; D gene: TRBD1; V gene: TRBV20-1; J gene: TRBJ2-7; CDR3 DNA: TGCAGTGCTTCAGGGGGCATAGGGTCCTTATACGAGCAGTACTTC; CDR3 protein: CSASGGIGSLYEQYF
CDR3 length: 17; clone size: few; D gene: -; V gene: TRBV29-1; J gene: TRBJ2-3; CDR3 DNA: TGCAGCGTTGATTCGATCCAGGGAGGGGGTTTCACAGATACGCAGTATTTT; CDR3 protein: CSVDSIQGGGFTDTQYF
CDR3 length: 13; clone size: few; D gene: -; V gene: TRBV13; J gene: TRBJ2-7; CDR3 DNA: TGTGCCAGCAGCCCGGAATTCTCCTACGAGCAGTACTTC; CDR3 protein: CASSPEFSYEQYF
CDR3 length: 13; clone size: -; D gene: TRBD2; V gene: TRBV9; J gene: TRBJ2-1; CDR3 DNA: TGTGCCAGCAGCGTATCCCCCAGCGGGGGGCAGTTCTTC; CDR3 protein: CASSVSPSGGQFF
CDR3 length: 11; clone size: -; D gene: -; V gene: TRBV10-3; J gene: TRBJ1-1; CDR3 DNA: TGTGCCATCAAGGATCAGCTTGAAGCTTTCTTT; CDR3 protein: CAIKDQLEAFF
CDR3 length: 13; clone size: few; D gene: -; V gene: TRBV20-1; J gene: TRBJ1-5; CDR3 DNA: TGCAGTGCTACCCTTCAGGGGATTCAGCCCCAGCATTTT; CDR3 protein: CSATLQGIQPQHF
CDR3 length: 19; clone size: -; D gene: -; V gene: TRBV11-1; J gene: TRBJ2-3; CDR3 DNA: TGTGCCAGCAGCTTAGGAATGACAGTCATATTTTCTAGCACAGATACGCAGTATTTT; CDR3 protein: CASSLGMTVIFSSTDTQYF
CDR3 length: 13; clone size: -; D gene: -; V gene: TRBV2; J gene: TRBJ2-3; CDR3 DNA: TGTGCCATCAGAGGGGGACGCACAGATACGCAGTATTTT; CDR3 protein: CAIRGGRTDTQYF
CDR3 length: 10; clone size: -; D gene: -; V gene: TRBV29-1; J gene: TRBJ1-1; CDR3 DNA: TGCAGCGTTGAAGAGACATCTGCTTTCTTT; CDR3 protein: CSVEETSAFF
CDR3 length: 15; clone size: -; D gene: -; V gene: TRBV11-3; J gene: TRBJ2-1; CDR3 DNA: TGTGCCAGCAGCCCTGACCCGCGCGGGACGAATGAGCAGTTCTTC; CDR3 protein: CASSPDPRGTNEQFF
CDR3 length: 12; clone size: -; D gene: -; V gene: TRBV20-1; J gene: TRBJ2-2; CDR3 DNA: TGCAGTGCTAGACCAGGGTCCGGGGAGCTGTTTTTT; CDR3 protein: CSARPGSGELFF
CDR3 length: 16; clone size: -; D gene: -; V gene: TRBV7-9; J gene: TRBJ2-3; CDR3 DNA: TGTGCCAGCAGCTTTGGGGCTACCCTCAAAACAGATACGCAGTATTTT; CDR3 protein: CASSFGATLKTDTQYF
CDR3 length: 15; clone size: few; D gene: TRBD1; V gene: TRBV12-3/TRBV12-4; J gene: TRBJ1-1; CDR3 DNA: TGTGCCAGCAGGACACAGGGGGGGGTGAACACTGAAGCTTTCTTT; CDR3 protein: CASRTQGGVNTEAFF
CDR3 length: 15; clone size: few; D gene: -; V gene: TRBV7-9; J gene: TRBJ1-1; CDR3 DNA: TGTGCCAGCAGCACCCTACGGGTAGGGAGCACTGAAGCTTTCTTT; CDR3 protein: CASSTLRVGSTEAFF
CDR3 length: 17; clone size: -; D gene: -; V gene: TRBV27; J gene: TRBJ2-2; CDR3 DNA: TGTGCCAGCAGTTTGGTGGGTAGCGGCTCCGACACCGGGGAGCTGTTTTTT; CDR3 protein: CASSLVGSGSDTGELFF
CDR3 length: 14; clone size: -; D gene: TRBD1; V gene: TRBV28; J gene: TRBJ1-6; CDR3 DNA: TGTGCCACCTCGGGCAGGGGGCCGGGTTCACCCCTCCACTTT; CDR3 protein: CATSGRGPGSPLHF